This T cell receptor beta chain was recovered during a study of T cell changes during pregnancy in multiple sclerosis. Measured with immunoSEQ multiplex PCR; TCRdb has only the in-frame clones, and not every one. Of approximately 88,000 clones listed, around 94% are singletons. The sample in question was peripheral blood, obtained in the third trimester of pregnancy. The TCR sequence derives from a female donor with multiple sclerosis, enrolled in a pregnancy study.

CDR3 DNA: TGTGCCGGTCGGACAGGGCAATCCGAAGCTTTCTTT. This encodes CAGRTGQSEAFF. The genes are TRBV19 and TRBJ1-1; 8 bases align to TRBD1. V shed 11 bases and J 8 bases; nucleotides not matched to a gene: 10. Germline CDR1 is LNHDA and CDR2 is SQIVND (reference sequence). The length of the CDR3 is 12 residues.